A few counts support the clone carrying this TCR beta chain. Authors' data handling: Amplification of reference gene primers provided the estimated nucleated cell counts. Data came from immunoSEQ multiplex PCR; TCRdb stores just in-frame clones and leaves some out. V, J and clone size derive from that table, while D and trimming were established from the DNA sequence. The sample gives just under 85,000 clones, about 83% of which show up once; about 17% is in the top ten. These data are taken from a study of blood T cell repertoires in COVID-19. Looking at the study overall: COVID-19 samples, acute and convalescent, were from the United States, Italy and Spain. In each case, the material was cDNA or gDNA derived from T cells, B-cell-depleted T cells, or PBMCs.

The CDR3 consists of 15 residues. CDR1 and CDR2 from the germline V gene are MRHNA and SNTAGT. The V end was cut by 8 bases, the J end by 6 bases, with 17 bases between. Material for sequencing was peripheral blood. This rearrangement joins TRBV6-4 to TRBJ1-6; possibly TRBD1 for D (6 bases). This sequence originates from a woman aged 55-69 years with acute or convalescent COVID-19. This CDR3 is CASRSEDRVNSPLHF. The DNA for the CDR3 is TGTGCCAGCCGAAGTGAGGACAGAGTTAATTCACCCCTCCACTTT.